These 4 T cell receptor beta chains were sequenced from one sample in a study of CD8 T cells in Susac syndrome. Roughly 0.45 to 1 ug RNA was reverse transcribed with random hexamers. TCRdb re-derived calls from the immunoSEQ multiplex PCR reads in MiXCR, one entry per CDR3 protein. The sample lists some 300,000 distinct CDR3 sequences, approximately 85% occurring once. The source material was CD8+ T cells from PBMCs. These receptor sequences come from a human donor with multiple sclerosis.

The CDR3: CASRLITGSENLYSNQPQHF. DNA of the CDR3: TGTGCCAGCAGACTGATAACAGGATCCGAAAACCTTTATAGCAATCAGCCCCAGCATTTT. The chain recombines TRBV28 with TRBJ1-5, with D possibly being TRBD1 (5 bases). Germline-derived CDR1 and CDR2 are MDHEN and SYDVKM. With 6 bases removed from V and 0 bases from J, the gap between germline ends came to 27 bases. The CDR3 sequence is 20 residues long.

V is TRBV19 and J is TRBJ1-1, with D hard to call. Germline-derived CDR1 and CDR2 are LNHDA and SQIVND (reference sequence). Trimming removed 3 bases from V and 6 bases from J, with 17 bases in between. This CDR3 has 15 residues. This CDR3 is CASSIMAGNSAEAFF. In nucleotides, the CDR3 is TGTGCCAGTAGTATTATGGCCGGGAATAGCGCTGAAGCTTTCTTT.

The chain joins TRBV19 to TRBJ2-1, with unresolved D. Trimming took 5 bases from V and 6 from J, leaving 8 bases between them. The CDR3 sequence is 12 residues long. Germline V lookup: CDR1 LNHDA, CDR2 SQIVND (reference sequence). CDR3 sequence (DNA): TGTGCCAGTAGTGCAATACTCAATGAGCAGTTCTTC. It specifies CASSAILNEQFF.

This rearrangement joins TRBV4-3 to TRBJ2-7, with 9 positions matching TRBD1. From germline, CDR1 is LGHNA and CDR2 YSLEER. V was pared by 0 bases and J by 3 bases, with 6 bases of the junction left unmatched. The CDR3 has 16 residues. The CDR3: CASSQDSGTGLYEQYF. CDR3 DNA: TGCGCCAGCAGCCAAGATAGTGGGACAGGGCTCTACGAGCAGTACTTC.